A selection of T cell receptor beta chains follows, all from one sample in a study of T-cell memory formation after mild COVID-19. MiXCR, applied by TCRdb to the 5' RACE reads, yields one record per CDR3 protein. The sample carries roughly 370,000 distinct CDR3 sequences, 15% to 20% recorded once. Sequencing input: PBMCs or a T cell subset sorted from them (not recorded which). These receptors all come from a young man who had mild COVID-19 (a few samples of this study predate the infection). Cell type and time point are not known. CDR3s include the opening cysteine and the closing phenylalanine or tryptophan. The D gene is left open where the match is weak.

D gene: TRBD1; V gene: TRBV10-1; CDR3 protein: CASSEGTGATYEQYF
D gene: TRBD1; V gene: TRBV20-1; CDR3 protein: CSAIGTGKETQYF
D gene: TRBD1; V gene: TRBV5-1; CDR3 protein: CASSGTDEAFF
D gene: -; V gene: TRBV6-6; CDR3 protein: CASSSLTPLFSTDTQYF
D gene: -; V gene: TRBV5-1; CDR3 protein: CASSGTLGTEAFF
D gene: TRBD1; V gene: TRBV20-1; CDR3 protein: CSARPSGQDNEQFF
D gene: TRBD2; V gene: TRBV27; CDR3 protein: CASSRGLLAGEETQYF
D gene: -; V gene: TRBV14; CDR3 protein: CASSPDQYGYTF
D gene: -; V gene: TRBV4-3; CDR3 protein: CASSQGTSGANVLTF
D gene: -; V gene: TRBV10-3; CDR3 protein: CAISERVGVYTQYF
D gene: TRBD1; V gene: TRBV3-1; CDR3 protein: CASSQAGQGAGRQPQHF
D gene: -; V gene: TRBV11-2; CDR3 protein: CASSDSGTNNSPLHF
D gene: TRBD1; V gene: TRBV19; CDR3 protein: CASNPTGGDEQFF
D gene: TRBD2; V gene: TRBV11-2; CDR3 protein: CASSLGGLAEKETQYF
D gene: TRBD2; V gene: TRBV28; CDR3 protein: CATGGKPADEQFF
D gene: TRBD1; V gene: TRBV4-1; CDR3 protein: CASSLFGTGGVYGELFF
D gene: -; V gene: TRBV20-1; CDR3 protein: CSATGTDTQYF
D gene: TRBD2; V gene: TRBV11-2; CDR3 protein: CASSLSSGVTDTQYF
D gene: -; V gene: TRBV12-3/TRBV12-4; CDR3 protein: CASTVLAGETQYF
D gene: TRBD1; V gene: TRBV6-2/TRBV6-3; CDR3 protein: CASRSSTGAIGGYTF
D gene: TRBD1; V gene: TRBV4-3; CDR3 protein: CASSQRGTGTDTQYF
D gene: -; V gene: TRBV20-1; CDR3 protein: CSARDVYGSTDTQYF
D gene: -; V gene: TRBV12-3/TRBV12-4; CDR3 protein: CASSLGNGSPLHF
D gene: -; V gene: TRBV4-2; CDR3 protein: CASSQAMTGDSSYEQYF
D gene: -; V gene: TRBV28; CDR3 protein: CASSLLRQYSNQPQHF
D gene: TRBD2; V gene: TRBV7-2; CDR3 protein: CASSLVAGTQETQYF
D gene: -; V gene: TRBV10-3; CDR3 protein: CAISEGSGDEQYF
D gene: TRBD1; V gene: TRBV4-2; CDR3 protein: CASSQWTGFREKLFF
D gene: -; V gene: TRBV5-1; CDR3 protein: CASSLEAEPSYGYTF
D gene: -; V gene: TRBV27; CDR3 protein: CASSLAGQNSNQPQHF
D gene: -; V gene: TRBV12-3/TRBV12-4; CDR3 protein: CASSLRPVGTDTQYF
D gene: -; V gene: TRBV2; CDR3 protein: CASVDNYNSPLHF